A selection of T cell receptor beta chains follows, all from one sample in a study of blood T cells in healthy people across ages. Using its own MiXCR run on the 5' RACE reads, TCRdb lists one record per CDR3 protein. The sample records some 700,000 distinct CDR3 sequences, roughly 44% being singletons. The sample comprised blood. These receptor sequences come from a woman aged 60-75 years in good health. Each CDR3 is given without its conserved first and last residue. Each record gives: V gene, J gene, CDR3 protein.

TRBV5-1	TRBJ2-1	ASSQPGTTINEQF
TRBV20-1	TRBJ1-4	SARGGLATEKLF
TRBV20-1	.	SAVAGGPSETQY
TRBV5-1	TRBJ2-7	ASSRDRQSYEQY
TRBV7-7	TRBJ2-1	ASSLGGNSYNEQF
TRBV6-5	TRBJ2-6	ASRHDRSGANVLT
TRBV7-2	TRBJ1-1	ASSSLTGGYTEAF
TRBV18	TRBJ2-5	ASSRQGRQETQY
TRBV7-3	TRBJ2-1	ASSSGGPSYNEQF
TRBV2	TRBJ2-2	ASSGASGNTGELF
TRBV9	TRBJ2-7	VSSAGGTSGGYEQY
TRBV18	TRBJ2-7	ASSPSVPGQGLYEQY
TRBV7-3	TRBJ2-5	ASSSSGRETQY
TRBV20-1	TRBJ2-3	SAGFRGTDTQY
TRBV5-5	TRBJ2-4	ASTGAKNIQY
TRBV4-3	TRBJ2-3	ASSQGAASSTDTQY
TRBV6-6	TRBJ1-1	ASSYSGQGPEAF
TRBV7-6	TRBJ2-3	ASSLGSGQATISTDTQY
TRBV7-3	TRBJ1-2	ASSPRDSRGGYT
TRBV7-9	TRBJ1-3	ASSQQGATGNTIY
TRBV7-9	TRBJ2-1	ASSLGSRHKTTYNEQF
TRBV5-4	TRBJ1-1	ASSLKRETEAF
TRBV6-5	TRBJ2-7	ASTDGQGAYNEQY
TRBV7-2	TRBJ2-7	ASSREGGVVYEQY
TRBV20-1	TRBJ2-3	SARVAASTDTQY
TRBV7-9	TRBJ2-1	ASSWRGWGLAAFNEQF
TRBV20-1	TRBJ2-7	SARGDSGRWEQY
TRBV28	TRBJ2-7	ASSSHDRSYEQY
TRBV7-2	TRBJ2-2	ASSQGLSYTGELF
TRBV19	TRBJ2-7	ASSGTRPKGEQY
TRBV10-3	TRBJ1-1	AISEHLGEMNTEAF
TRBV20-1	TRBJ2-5	SARSFINEQY
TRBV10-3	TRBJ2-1	AITDREYNEQF
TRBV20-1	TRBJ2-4	SAKTSGGPSREQY
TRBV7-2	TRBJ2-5	ASSALEVGETQY
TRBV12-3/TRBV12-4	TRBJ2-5	ASSPPGGGGRFVGETQY
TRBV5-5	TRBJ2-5	ASSLQGSGYTQETQY
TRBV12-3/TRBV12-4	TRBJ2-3	ASSSIPSRITDTQY
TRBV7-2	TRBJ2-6	ASSFDGSGANVLT
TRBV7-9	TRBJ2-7	ASSLPGQGSSYEQY
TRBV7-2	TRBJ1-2	ASSPANYGCT
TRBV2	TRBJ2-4	ASSPEREGRYIQY
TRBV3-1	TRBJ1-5	ASSQSDGNQPQH
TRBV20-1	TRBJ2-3	SASSGVTDTQY
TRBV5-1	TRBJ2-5	ASSLARGGVQETQY